This T cell receptor (beta chain) was profiled in a study of blood T cell repertoires in COVID-19. Overall study: From the United States, Italy and Spain came samples of acute and convalescent COVID-19. Sample material is recorded as cDNA or gDNA derived from T cells, B-cell-depleted T cells, or PBMCs.

A single count supports this clone. Methods used by the authors: Estimates of nucleated cell counts were drawn from the amplification of reference gene primers. Using immunoSEQ multiplex PCR, the repertoire was profiled, and TCRdb retains in-frame clones only, with some absent. The V and J calls and clone size were taken over from that table, and D and trimming were inferred from the DNA. The sample shows around 180,000 clones, around four fifths of them seen only once. Specimen: peripheral blood. The TCR comes from a woman aged 30 to 39 with acute or convalescent COVID-19.

CDR3 sequence (DNA): TGTGCCAGTAGTTCCCTACTAGCGGGGGGCCCAGATACGCAGTATTTT. It translates to CASSSLLAGGPDTQYF. The genes are TRBV19 and TRBJ2-3; the match to TRBD2 covers 12 bases. Germline CDR1 and CDR2: LNHDA and SQIVND (reference sequence). J lost 4 bases, V lost 5 bases, and 7 bases had no gene match. The CDR3 is 16 amino acids.